This T cell receptor beta chain was sequenced for a study of blood T cell repertoires in COVID-19. As to this clone: The same CDR3 can be traced to other DNA sequences in this sample.

As processed by the authors: The authors estimated nucleated cell counts from reference gene primer amplification. Libraries were prepared by immunoSEQ multiplex PCR; TCRdb keeps only in-frame clonotypes and omits some of them. V, J and clone size are those of that table, while D and trimming were read from the DNA. Of about 230,000 clones in the sample, about nine tenths were seen once. This CDR3 is 16 amino acids long. Per the germline V gene, CDR1 is SGDLS and CDR2 is YYNGEE. V dropped 2 bases and J dropped 0; count of bases not matched to a gene: 4. This receptor was taken from a man in his forties or fifties with COVID-19, enrolled during active disease. This rearrangement joins TRBV9 to TRBJ2-2; 7 bases agree with TRBD1. Sequencing used peripheral blood. DNA of the CDR3: TGTGCCAGCAGCGTCGCCGGGACAGCGAACACCGGGGAGCTGTTTTTT. Translating gives CASSVAGTANTGELFF. The whole variable domain, remainder taken from reference TRBV9 and TRBJ2-2, is DSGVTQTPKHLITATGQRVTLRCSPRSGDLSVYWYQQSLDQGLQFLIQYYNGEERAKGNILERFSAQQFPDLHSELNLSSLELGDSALYFCASSVAGTANTGELFFGEGSRLTVL.